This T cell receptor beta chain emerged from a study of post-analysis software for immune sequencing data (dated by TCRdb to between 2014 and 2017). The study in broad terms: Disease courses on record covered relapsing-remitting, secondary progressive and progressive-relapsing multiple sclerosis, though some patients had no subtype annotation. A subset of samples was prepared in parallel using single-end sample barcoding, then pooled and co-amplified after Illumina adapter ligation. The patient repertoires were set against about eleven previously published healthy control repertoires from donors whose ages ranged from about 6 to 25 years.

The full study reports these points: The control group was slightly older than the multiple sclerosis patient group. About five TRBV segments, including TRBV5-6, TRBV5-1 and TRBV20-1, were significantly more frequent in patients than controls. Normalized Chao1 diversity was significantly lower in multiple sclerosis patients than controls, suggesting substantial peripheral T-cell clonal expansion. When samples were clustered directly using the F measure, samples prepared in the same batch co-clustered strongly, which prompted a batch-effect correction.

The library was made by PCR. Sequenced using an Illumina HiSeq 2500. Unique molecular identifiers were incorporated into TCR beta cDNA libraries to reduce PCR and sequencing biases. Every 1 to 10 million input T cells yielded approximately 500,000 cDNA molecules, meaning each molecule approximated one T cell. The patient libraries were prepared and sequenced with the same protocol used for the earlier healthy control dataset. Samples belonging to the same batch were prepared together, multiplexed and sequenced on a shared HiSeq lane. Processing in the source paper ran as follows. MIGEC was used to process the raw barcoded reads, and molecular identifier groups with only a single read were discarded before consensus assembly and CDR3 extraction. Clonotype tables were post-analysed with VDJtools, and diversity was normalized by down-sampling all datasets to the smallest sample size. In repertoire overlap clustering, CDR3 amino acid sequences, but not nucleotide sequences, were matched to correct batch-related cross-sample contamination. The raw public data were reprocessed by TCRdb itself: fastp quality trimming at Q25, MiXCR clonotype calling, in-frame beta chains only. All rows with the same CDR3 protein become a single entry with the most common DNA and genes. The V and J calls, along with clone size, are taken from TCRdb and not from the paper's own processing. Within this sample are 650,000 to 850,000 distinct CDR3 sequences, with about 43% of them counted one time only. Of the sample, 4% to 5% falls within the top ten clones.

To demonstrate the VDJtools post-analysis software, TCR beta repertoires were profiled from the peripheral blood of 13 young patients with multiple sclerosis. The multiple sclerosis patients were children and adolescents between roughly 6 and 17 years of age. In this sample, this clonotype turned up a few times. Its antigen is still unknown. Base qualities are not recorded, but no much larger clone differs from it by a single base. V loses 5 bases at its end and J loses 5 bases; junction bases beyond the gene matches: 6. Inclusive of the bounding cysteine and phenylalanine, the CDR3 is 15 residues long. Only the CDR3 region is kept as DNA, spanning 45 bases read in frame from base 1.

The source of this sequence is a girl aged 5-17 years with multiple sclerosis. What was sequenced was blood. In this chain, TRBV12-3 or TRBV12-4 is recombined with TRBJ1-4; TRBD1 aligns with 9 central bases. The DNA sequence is TGTGCCAGCAGTCTGGGACAGGGCGGAAATGAAAAACTGTTTTTT. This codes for CASSLGQGGNEKLFF.